The entry that follows covers one T cell receptor beta chain sequence. Clones were read by immunoSEQ multiplex PCR, and TCRdb kept only the in-frame ones, dropping some. The sample contains about 190,000 clones, approximately 79% of which appear only once. The sample is drawn from a study of blood T cell repertoires in COVID-19. CDR1 SGDLS and CDR2 YYNGEE come from the germline V gene. The CDR3 loop spans 15 amino acids. With 0 bases clipped from V and 4 bases from J, the junction kept 2 bases outside the gene matches. Sequencing was carried out using peripheral blood. The chain employs TRBV9 and TRBJ1-5; 9 nucleotides align to TRBD1. This sequence was found in a woman between 50 and 59 years old with acute or convalescent COVID-19. This CDR3 reads CASSVGGTGNQPQHF. CDR3 nucleotide sequence: TGTGCCAGCAGCGTAGGAGGGACAGGGAATCAGCCCCAGCATTTT. The whole variable domain, remainder taken from reference TRBV9 and TRBJ1-5, is DSGVTQTPKHLITATGQRVTLRCSPRSGDLSVYWYQQSLDQGLQFLIQYYNGEERAKGNILERFSAQQFPDLHSELNLSSLELGDSALYFCASSVGGTGNQPQHFGDGTRLSIL.